What follows are 18 T cell receptor beta chains derived from one specimen sequenced in a study of CD8 T cells in Susac syndrome. Random hexamers primed reverse transcription of about 0.45 to 1 ug RNA. TCRdb analysed the immunoSEQ multiplex PCR reads with MiXCR anew, one entry per CDR3 protein. Among some 150,000 distinct CDR3 sequences, about 95% were seen once, and the ten largest hold 0.14% to 0.15%. The sample comprised CD8+ T cells from PBMCs. Every receptor here comes from a human donor with multiple sclerosis.

The chain couples TRBV20-1 to TRBJ2-7, with no clear D. The CDR3 runs 14 residues. Trimming removed 2 bases at V and 1 base at J, with 12 bases between. Germline CDR1 and CDR2: DFQATT and SNEGSKA (reference sequence). The CDR3 loop is CSARPTEPSYEQYF. The DNA for the CDR3 is TGCAGTGCTAGACCTACAGAACCTTCCTACGAGCAGTACTTC.

J is TRBJ2-7 and V is TRBV24-1, with D possibly being TRBD1 or TRBD2 (5 bases each). The CDR3 runs 15 residues. Germline CDR1 and CDR2: KGHDR and SFDVKD. The V gene lost 7 bases and the J gene lost 1 base, with 16 bases spanning the gap. The CDR3 bases are TGTGCCACCAGAGCTCCCGGGACCGATTCCTACGAGCAGTACGTC. It yields the protein CATRAPGTDSYEQYV.

V gene TRBV30 combines with J gene TRBJ1-5; D is unclear. The CDR3 totals 17 residues. Germline V gene lookup returns CDR1 GTSNPN and CDR2 SVGIG (reference sequence). Between the trimmed V and J ends, which lost 2 bases and 2 bases, there was a span of 19 bases. The CDR3 spells CAWSRTLKESGNQPQHF. The CDR3, as DNA: TGTGCCTGGAGTCGGACCCTCAAAGAGTCGGGCAATCAGCCCCAGCATTTT.

This clonotype showed up just once. The chain couples TRBV7-2 to TRBJ2-1; the match to TRBD1 covers 7 bases. Germline V gives CDR1 SGHTA, CDR2 FQGNSA. CDR3 length equals 15 residues. The V segment lost 1 base and the J segment 6 bases; nucleotides outside the gene matches: 6. CDR3 residues: CASSLGETGVNEQFF. The CDR3 DNA is TGTGCCAGCAGCTTAGGGGAAACAGGGGTCAATGAGCAGTTCTTC.

This chain connects TRBV3-1 to TRBJ1-1, with D tentatively TRBD1 (6 bases). Germline values: CDR1 LGHDT, CDR2 YNNKEL (reference sequence). V lost 5 bases and J lost 1, with 14 bases in between. The CDR3 is 15 amino acids. DNA for the CDR3: TGTGCCAGCAGCTATGCGGGACAAACGAACACTGAAGCTTTCTTT. Translation gives CASSYAGQTNTEAFF. Full variable domain (remainder filled in from reference TRBV3-1 and TRBJ1-1): DTAVSQTPKYLVTQMGNDKSIKCEQNLGHDTMYWYKQDSKKFLKIMFSYNNKELIINETVPNRFSPKSPDKAHLNLHINSLELGDSAVYFCASSYAGQTNTEAFFGQGTRLTVV.

V usage is TRBV4-1 and J usage is TRBJ2-2; D is undetermined. The germline V and J ends were trimmed by 2 bases and 6 bases, with 10 bases remaining between them. This CDR3 region has 14 residues. Germline CDR1 and CDR2: MGHRA and YSYEKL. CDR3 nucleotides: TGCGCCAGCAGCCAACCTGCGAATCCCGGGGAGCTGTTTTTT. As protein: CASSQPANPGELFF.

J is TRBJ2-1 and V is TRBV27, with 8 bases that match TRBD1. The J segment lost 5 bases and the V segment lost 2 bases, leaving 8 bases of the junction unmatched. The CDR3 totals 16 residues. The germline V gene encodes CDR1 MNHEY and CDR2 SMNVEV (reference sequence). CDR3 residues: CASSLVDRGLDNEQFF. Here the CDR3 DNA reads TGTGCCAGCAGTTTAGTCGACAGGGGATTAGACAATGAGCAGTTCTTC.

V usage is TRBV24-1 and J usage is TRBJ1-2, with D perhaps matching TRBD1 (5 bases). Germline assignment: CDR1 KGHDR and CDR2 SFDVKD. Trimming shortened V by 6 bases and J by 6 bases, and 13 bases separated the two germline ends. The CDR3 sequence is 13 residues long. CDR3 DNA: TGTGCCACCAGTTTGGGACCGTTCGATGGCTACACCTTC. Translating gives CATSLGPFDGYTF.

This sequence joins TRBV2 and TRBJ2-5; D might be TRBD2 (5 bases). The V gene lost 3 bases and the J gene lost 1 base, with 21 bases spanning the gap. The CDR3 has 18 amino acids. Germline V gene sequence: CDR1 SNHLY, CDR2 FYNNEI. CDR3: CASSDGPSRSSGQETQYF. The DNA for the CDR3 is TGTGCCAGCAGTGATGGACCCTCAAGGTCGAGCGGCCAAGAGACCCAGTACTTC.

CDR3: CASSYREGAEEEAFF. The CDR3 DNA is TGTGCCAGCAGTTACCGCGAGGGGGCCGAGGAGGAAGCTTTCTTT. The V and J genes are TRBV3-1 and TRBJ1-1, with 7 positions matching TRBD1. V was clipped by 6 bases and J by 8 bases; unmatched bases: 15. This CDR3 comprises 15 residues. Germline CDR1 and CDR2: LGHDT and YNNKEL (reference sequence).

The chain has TRBV27 and TRBJ2-7, with D hard to call. CDR3 length: 13 amino acids. Germline V gene data show CDR1 as MNHEY and CDR2 as SMNVEV (reference sequence). Trimming pared 3 bases from V and 3 bases from J, leaving 9 bases between. CDR3 residues: CASSFAGNYEQYF. Written as DNA, the CDR3 is TGTGCCAGCAGTTTTGCCGGAAACTACGAGCAGTACTTC.

The chain uses TRBV7-3 and TRBJ1-1; TRBD1 aligns across 7 bases. Germline V gene lookup returns CDR1 SGHTA and CDR2 FQGTGA. With 5 bases clipped from V and 1 base from J, the junction kept 7 bases outside the gene matches. This CDR3 is built from 15 residues. This CDR3 is CASSIAGGQNTEAFF. The DNA of the CDR3 is TGTGCCAGCAGCATAGCAGGGGGGCAGAACACTGAAGCTTTCTTT.

The chain recombines TRBV7-9 with TRBJ2-3, with unresolved D. The CDR3 covers 12 residues. The germline CDR1 and CDR2 sequences are SEHNR and FQNEAQ (reference sequence). Trimming removed 7 bases from V and 7 bases from J, with 12 bases in between. Here the CDR3 reads CASKMTANTQYF. The CDR3 nucleotides read TGTGCCAGCAAGATGACTGCCAATACGCAGTATTTT. Complete variable domain (other parts from reference TRBV7-9 and TRBJ2-3): DTGVSQNPRHKITKRGQNVTFRCDPISEHNRLYWYRQTLGQGPEFLTYFQNEAQLEKSRLLSDRFSAERPKGSFSTLEIQRTEQGDSAMYLCASKMTANTQYFGPGTRLTVL.

The chain couples TRBV20-1 to TRBJ1-4, with no clear D. Trimming shortened V by 6 bases and J by 4 bases, and 3 bases separated the two germline ends. Germline assignment: CDR1 DFQATT and CDR2 SNEGSKA (reference sequence). The CDR3 runs to 10 residues. This chain's CDR3 is CSARNEKLFF. In nucleotides, the CDR3 is TGCAGTGCCCGTAATGAAAAACTGTTTTTT.

The V call is TRBV20-1, the J call TRBJ2-6; 7 nucleotides line up with TRBD2. Per the germline V gene, CDR1 is DFQATT and CDR2 is SNEGSKA (reference sequence). The V gene end was trimmed by 5 bases and the J gene end by 1 base; junction bases not matched to a gene: 14. The CDR3 is 18 amino acids. In DNA form, the CDR3 reads TGCAGTGCTCCCCTGCGGGGGAGGGATGGGTCTGGGGCCAACGTCCTGACTTTC. Translation gives CSAPLRGRDGSGANVLTF.

This clonotype was detected a few times. This sequence joins TRBV12-3 or TRBV12-4 and TRBJ2-7; D call uncertain. There are 12 residues in the CDR3. V dropped 5 bases and J dropped 2 bases, with 7 bases sitting between them. Written as DNA, the CDR3 is TGTGCCAGCAGTCAAGGTGCCTACGAGCAGTACGTC. This codes for CASSQGAYEQYV.

The rearrangement joins TRBV4-1 to TRBJ1-1; D is possibly TRBD1 (5 bases). This CDR3 region has 18 residues. The germline V gene encodes CDR1 MGHRA and CDR2 YSYEKL. Trimming left V 4 bases short and J 0 bases short, with 21 bases between. The CDR3 DNA reads as TGCGCCAGCAGCCTTAGGGACTTCACAGCCGAAATGAACACTGAAGCTTTCTTT. Translated: CASSLRDFTAEMNTEAFF.

DNA of the CDR3: TGTGCCAGCAGTCCCTGGGGACAACAAGAGACCCAGTACTTC. Translation: CASSPWGQQETQYF. J is TRBJ2-5 and V is TRBV27; the D gene is possibly TRBD1 (6 bases). The ends were cut back, 5 bases at V and 2 bases at J, with 12 bases in the middle. Germline V lookup: CDR1 MNHEY, CDR2 SMNVEV (reference sequence). This CDR3 spans 14 amino acids.